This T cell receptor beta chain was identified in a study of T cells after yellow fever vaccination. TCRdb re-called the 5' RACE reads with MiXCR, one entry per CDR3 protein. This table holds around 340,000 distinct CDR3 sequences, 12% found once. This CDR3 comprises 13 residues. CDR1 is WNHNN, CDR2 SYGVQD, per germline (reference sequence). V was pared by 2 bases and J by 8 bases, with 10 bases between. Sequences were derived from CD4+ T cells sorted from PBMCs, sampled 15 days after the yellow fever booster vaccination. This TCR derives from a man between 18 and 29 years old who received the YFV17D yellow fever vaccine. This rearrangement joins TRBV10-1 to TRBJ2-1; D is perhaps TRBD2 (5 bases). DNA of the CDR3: TGCGCCAGCAGTGAGAATTTGGAGGATGAGCAGTTCTTC. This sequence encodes CASSENLEDEQFF.